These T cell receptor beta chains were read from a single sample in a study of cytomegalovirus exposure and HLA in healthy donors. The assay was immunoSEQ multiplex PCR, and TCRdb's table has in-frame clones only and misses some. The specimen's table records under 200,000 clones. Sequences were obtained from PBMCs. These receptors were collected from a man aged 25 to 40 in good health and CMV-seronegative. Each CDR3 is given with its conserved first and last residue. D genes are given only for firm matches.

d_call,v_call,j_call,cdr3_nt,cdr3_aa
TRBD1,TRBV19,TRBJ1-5,TGTGCCAGTACCCTGACAGGGGATCGCAATCAGCCCCAGCATTTT,CASTLTGDRNQPQHF
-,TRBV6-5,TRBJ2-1,TGTGCCAGCAGTTACTATTCCGGGAGTCGGTACAATGAGCAGTTCTTC,CASSYYSGSRYNEQFF
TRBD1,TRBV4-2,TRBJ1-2,TGTGCCAGCAGCCAAGATTTAGACAGGGAGGACGGCTACACCTTC,CASSQDLDREDGYTF
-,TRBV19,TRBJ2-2,TGTGCCAGTAGTGGAGGGTACACCGGGGAGCTGTTTTTT,CASSGGYTGELFF
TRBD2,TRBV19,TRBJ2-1,TGTGCCAGTAATCGGGGGGGAGCGGGCAATGAGCAGTTCTTC,CASNRGGAGNEQFF
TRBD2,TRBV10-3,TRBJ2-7,TGTGCCATCAGCGAAGGACTAGCAGCGTACGAGCAGTACTTC,CAISEGLAAYEQYF
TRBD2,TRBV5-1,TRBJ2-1,TGCGCCAGCAGCTTGGCTCCTAGCGGGAGGAGCAATGAGCAGTTCTTC,CASSLAPSGRSNEQFF
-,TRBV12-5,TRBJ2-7,TGTGCTAGTGGTTTACAAGCCTACGAGCAGTACTTC,CASGLQAYEQYF
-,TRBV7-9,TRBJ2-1,TGTGCCAGCAGCCCCGGAGGATGGGATTTCAATGAGCAGTTCTTC,CASSPGGWDFNEQFF
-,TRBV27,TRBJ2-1,TGTGCCAGCAGTTCCCCAGGGCGAGCAGCTAGCTCCTACAATGAGCAGTTCTTC,CASSSPGRAASSYNEQFF
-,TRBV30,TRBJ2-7,TGTGCCTGGAGTAATCCCCTAGAGCGCTTTTGGGAGCAGTACTTC,CAWSNPLERFWEQYF
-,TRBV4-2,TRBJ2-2,TGTGCCAGCAGCCAAGATCAGGGGGGAACCGGGGAGCTGTTTTTT,CASSQDQGGTGELFF
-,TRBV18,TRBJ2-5,TGTGCCAGCTCACCAACGGAAGAGACCCAGTACTTC,CASSPTEETQYF
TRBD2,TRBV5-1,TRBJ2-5,TGCGCCAGCAGCTTGGTGGGGGGGCAAGAGACCCAGTACTTC,CASSLVGGQETQYF
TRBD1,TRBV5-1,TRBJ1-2,TGCGCCAGCAGCTTGAGCAGGGGGAGCAGTGGCTACACCTTC,CASSLSRGSSGYTF
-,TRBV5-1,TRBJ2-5,TGCGCCAGCAGCTTAAGTCGGGACTTGTTTAGAGGTGACCAGTACTTC,CASSLSRDLFRGDQYF
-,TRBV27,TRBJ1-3,TGTGCCAGCAGAGCAGGGGATTACTCTGGAAACACCATATATTTT,CASRAGDYSGNTIYF
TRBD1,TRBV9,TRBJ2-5,TGTGCCAGCAGCCGGGGACAGGGACCCTTTGGGGAGCAGTACTTC,CASSRGQGPFGEQYF
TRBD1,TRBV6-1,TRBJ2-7,TGTGCCAGCAGTGAAGGAGGGGGCGCAACCTACGAGCAGTACTTC,CASSEGGGATYEQYF
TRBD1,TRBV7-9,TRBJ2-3,TGTGCCAGCAGCCCCTGGACAGGGGGCACAGATACGCAGTATTTT,CASSPWTGGTDTQYF
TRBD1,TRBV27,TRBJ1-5,TGTGCCAGCAGTCCGGGACAGGGCAATCAGCCCCAGCATTTT,CASSPGQGNQPQHF
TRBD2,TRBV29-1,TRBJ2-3,TGCAGCGTTGAACTACCCGGGCTAGCGGGAAAAACAGATACGCAGTATTTT,CSVELPGLAGKTDTQYF
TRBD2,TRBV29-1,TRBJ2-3,TGCAGCGTTGAATGGAGGGAGCGGGAGGTAGATACGCAGTATTTT,CSVEWREREVDTQYF
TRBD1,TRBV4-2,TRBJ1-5,TGTGCCAGCAGCCATCCCGGGACAGGCAATCAGCCCCAGCATTTT,CASSHPGTGNQPQHF
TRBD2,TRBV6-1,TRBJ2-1,TGTGCCAGCAGTGAAGCGGGTAGCGGGACCAATGAGCAGTTCTTC,CASSEAGSGTNEQFF
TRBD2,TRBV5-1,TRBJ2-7,TGCGCCAGCAGCTTGTCCCCGGGGAGGGGCTCCTACGAGCAGTACTTC,CASSLSPGRGSYEQYF
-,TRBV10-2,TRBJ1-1,TGCGCCAGCAGTGAGCCAGGCCCCACTGAAGCTTTCTTT,CASSEPGPTEAFF
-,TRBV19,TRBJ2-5,TGTGCCAGTAGTACAGACAGCGTTTTTTACTTC,CASSTDSVFYF
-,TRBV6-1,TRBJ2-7,TGTGCCAGCAAAGATCAGGCCGTTCGCTACGAGCAGTACTTC,CASKDQAVRYEQYF
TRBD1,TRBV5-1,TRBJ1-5,TGCGCCAGCAGCTCGACAGGGGGTATGGATCAGCCCCAGCATTTT,CASSSTGGMDQPQHF
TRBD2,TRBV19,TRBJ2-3,TGTGCCAGTAGTACACTAGCGGGAGAGGGGGACAATACGCAGTATTTT,CASSTLAGEGDNTQYF
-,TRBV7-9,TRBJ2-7,TGTGCCAGCAGCTTAGCACTTCTGCAGTACTTC,CASSLALLQYF
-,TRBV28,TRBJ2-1,TGTGCCAGCAGTCCCCGCGGTAGCGAGCAGTTCTTC,CASSPRGSEQFF
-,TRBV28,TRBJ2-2,TGTGCCAGCAGTTCCTCAGGGGACCCGAACACCGGGGAGCTGTTTTTT,CASSSSGDPNTGELFF
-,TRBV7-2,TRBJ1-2,TGTGCCAGCAGCGCCGCGGGGGGTTCCGATGGCTACACCTTC,CASSAAGGSDGYTF
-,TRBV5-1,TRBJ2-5,TGCGCCAGCAGCTTTGGGGCACAGGAAGAGACCCAGTACTTC,CASSFGAQEETQYF
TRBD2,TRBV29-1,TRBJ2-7,TGCAGCGTTCGGACTAGCGGGAGCTACGAGCAGTACTTC,CSVRTSGSYEQYF
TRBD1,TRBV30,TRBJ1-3,TGTGCCTGGAGTCCGACAGGGGGAATAAGGAACACCATATATTTT,CAWSPTGGIRNTIYF
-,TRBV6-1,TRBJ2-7,TGTGCCAGCAGCCCCGGTCAAAACCCGTACGAGCAGTACTTC,CASSPGQNPYEQYF
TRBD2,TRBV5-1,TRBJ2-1,TGCGCCAGCAGCACGTCTAGCGGGAGGGCCCTCAATGAGCAGTTCTTC,CASSTSSGRALNEQFF
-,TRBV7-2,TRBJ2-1,TGTGCCAGCAGCTTCATCTACAATGAGCAGTTCTTC,CASSFIYNEQFF
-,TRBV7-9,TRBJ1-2,TGTGCCAGCAGCTTAGGTTCTCAGGGGTCTCGTGGCTACACCTTC,CASSLGSQGSRGYTF
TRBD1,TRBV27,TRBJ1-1,TGTGCCAGCAGGGTTAGCTGGGGACAGGGTTACTCTGAAGCTTTCTTT,CASRVSWGQGYSEAFF
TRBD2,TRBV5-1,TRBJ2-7,TGCGCCAGCAGCTTGGGAACTAGCGGGACCTCGGGTGACGAGCAGTACTTC,CASSLGTSGTSGDEQYF
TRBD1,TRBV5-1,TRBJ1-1,TGCGCCAGCAGCCCCGGGACAGGGGGCGCGGGGACTGAAGCTTTCTTT,CASSPGTGGAGTEAFF
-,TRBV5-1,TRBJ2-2,TGCGCCAGCAGCGAGCAGGGAAACACCGGGGAGCTGTTTTTT,CASSEQGNTGELFF
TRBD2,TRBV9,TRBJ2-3,TGTGCCAGCAGCGTGGGGACTAGCGGGTACACAGATACGCAGTATTTT,CASSVGTSGYTDTQYF
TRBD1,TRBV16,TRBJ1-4,TGTGCCAGCAGCCGGACAGGGGGACGTGAAAAACTGTTTTTT,CASSRTGGREKLFF
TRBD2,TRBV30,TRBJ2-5,TGTGCCTGGAGACAAGCGGGAGGGGCAGAGACCCAGTACTTC,CAWRQAGGAETQYF
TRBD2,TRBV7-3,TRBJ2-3,TGTGCCAGCAGCTTAGTACTAGCGGGAGGGGGAGATACGCAGTATTTT,CASSLVLAGGGDTQYF